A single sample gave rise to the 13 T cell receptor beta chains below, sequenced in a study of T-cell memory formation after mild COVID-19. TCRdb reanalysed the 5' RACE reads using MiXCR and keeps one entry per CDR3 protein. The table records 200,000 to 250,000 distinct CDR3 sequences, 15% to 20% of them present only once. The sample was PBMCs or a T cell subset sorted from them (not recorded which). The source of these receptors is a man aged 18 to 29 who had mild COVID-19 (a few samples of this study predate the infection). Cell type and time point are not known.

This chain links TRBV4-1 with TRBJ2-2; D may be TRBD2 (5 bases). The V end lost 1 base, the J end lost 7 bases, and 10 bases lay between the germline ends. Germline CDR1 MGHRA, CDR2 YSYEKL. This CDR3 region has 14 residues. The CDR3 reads CASSQVRDFGELFF. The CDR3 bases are TGCGCCAGCAGCCAAGTGAGGGATTTCGGGGAGCTGTTTTTT.

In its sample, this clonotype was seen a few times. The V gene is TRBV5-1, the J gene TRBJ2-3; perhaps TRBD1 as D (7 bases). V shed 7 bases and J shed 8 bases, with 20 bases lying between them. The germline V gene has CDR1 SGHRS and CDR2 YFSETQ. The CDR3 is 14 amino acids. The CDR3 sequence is CASCLQHQGGTQYF. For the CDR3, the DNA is TGCGCCAGCTGCCTGCAACATCAGGGGGGTACGCAGTATTTT.

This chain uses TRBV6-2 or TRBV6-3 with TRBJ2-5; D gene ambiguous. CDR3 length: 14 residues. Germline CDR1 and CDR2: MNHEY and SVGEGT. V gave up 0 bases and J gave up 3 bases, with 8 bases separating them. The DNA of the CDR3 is TGTGCCAGCAGTTACTCTACAGAGAAAGAGACCCAGTACTTC. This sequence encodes CASSYSTEKETQYF.

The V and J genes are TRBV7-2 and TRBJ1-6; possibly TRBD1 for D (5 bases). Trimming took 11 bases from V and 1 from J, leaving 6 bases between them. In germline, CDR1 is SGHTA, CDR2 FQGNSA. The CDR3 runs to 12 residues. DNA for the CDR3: TGTGCCGGGGCTTCCTATAATTCACCCCTCCACTTT. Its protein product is CAGASYNSPLHF. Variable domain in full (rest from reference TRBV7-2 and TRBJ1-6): GAGVSQSPSNKVTEKGKDVELRCDPISGHTALYWYRQSLGQGLEFLIYFQGNSAPDKSGLPSDRFSAERTGGSVSTLTIQRTQQEDSAVYLCAGASYNSPLHFGNGTRLTVT.

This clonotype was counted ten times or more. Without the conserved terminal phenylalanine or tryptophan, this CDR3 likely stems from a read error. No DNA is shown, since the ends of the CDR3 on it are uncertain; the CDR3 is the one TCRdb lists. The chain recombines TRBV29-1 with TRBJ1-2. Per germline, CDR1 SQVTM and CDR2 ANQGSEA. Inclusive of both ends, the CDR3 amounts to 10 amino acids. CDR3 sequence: CSVDSRDFLS.

The CDR3: CASSQGVISGYTF. In DNA, the CDR3 is TGTGCCAGCAGCCAAGGGGTTATCAGTGGCTACACCTTC. The rearrangement joins TRBV4-2 to TRBJ1-2; D is unresolved. The CDR3 is made up of 13 amino acids. V lost 1 base and J 7 bases, leaving 10 bases between the germline ends. Per germline, CDR1 LGHNA and CDR2 YNFKEQ.

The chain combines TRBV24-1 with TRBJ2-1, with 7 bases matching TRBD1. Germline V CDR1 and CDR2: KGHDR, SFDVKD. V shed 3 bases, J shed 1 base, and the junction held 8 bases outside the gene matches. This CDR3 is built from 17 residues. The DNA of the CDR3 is TGTGCCACCAGTGATCCCCCCCAGGACAGGTCCTACAATGAGCAGTTCTTC. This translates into CATSDPPQDRSYNEQFF.

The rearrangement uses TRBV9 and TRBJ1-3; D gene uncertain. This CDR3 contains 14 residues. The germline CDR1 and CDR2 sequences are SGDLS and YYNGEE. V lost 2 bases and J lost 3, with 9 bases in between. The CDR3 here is CASSVGVGGNTIYF. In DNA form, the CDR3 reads TGTGCCAGCAGCGTTGGGGTGGGTGGAAACACCATATATTTT.

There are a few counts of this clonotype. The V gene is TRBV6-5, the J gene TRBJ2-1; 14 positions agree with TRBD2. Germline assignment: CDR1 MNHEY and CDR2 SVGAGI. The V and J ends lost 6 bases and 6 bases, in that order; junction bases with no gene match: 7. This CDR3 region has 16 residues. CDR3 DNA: TGTGCCAGCAGCCCGAGACTAGCGGGGGGGATCAATGAGCAGTTCTTC. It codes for CASSPRLAGGINEQFF.

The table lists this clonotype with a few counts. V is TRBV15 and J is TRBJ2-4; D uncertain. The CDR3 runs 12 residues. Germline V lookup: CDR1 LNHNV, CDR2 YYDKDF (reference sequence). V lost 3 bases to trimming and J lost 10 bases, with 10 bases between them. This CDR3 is CATSRSSTIQYF. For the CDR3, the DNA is TGTGCCACCAGCAGGAGTTCGACGATTCAGTACTTC.

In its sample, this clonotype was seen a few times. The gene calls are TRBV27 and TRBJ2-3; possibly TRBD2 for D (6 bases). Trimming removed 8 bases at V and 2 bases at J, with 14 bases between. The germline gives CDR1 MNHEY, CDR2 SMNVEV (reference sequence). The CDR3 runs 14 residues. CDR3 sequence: CASSTSRITDTQYF. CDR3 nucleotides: TGTGCCAGCTCCACTAGCCGGATCACAGATACGCAGTATTTT.

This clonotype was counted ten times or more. DNA for the CDR3: TGTGCCAGCAGCTCTAGCGGGGGTGCCTTTGGGGATACGCAGTATTTT. The encoded protein is CASSSSGGAFGDTQYF. V is TRBV25-1 and J is TRBJ2-3, with TRBD2 identical over 10 bases. The CDR3 extends over 16 amino acids. Germline CDR1 is MGHDK and CDR2 is SYGVNS. V lost 6 bases, J lost 6 bases, and 12 bases stayed unmatched. Combining the CDR3 with reference TRBV25-1 and TRBJ2-3 gives the whole variable domain EADIYQTPRYLVIGTGKKITLECSQTMGHDKMYWYQQDPGMELHLIHYSYGVNSTEKGDLSSESTVSRIRTEHFPLTLESARPSHTSQYLCASSSSGGAFGDTQYFGPGTRLTVL.

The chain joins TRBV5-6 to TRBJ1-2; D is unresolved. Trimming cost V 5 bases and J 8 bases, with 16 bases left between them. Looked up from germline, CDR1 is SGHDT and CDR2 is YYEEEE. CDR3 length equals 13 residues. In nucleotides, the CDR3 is TGTGCCAGCAGTTTTATGGAATGGTCAGGCTACACCTTC. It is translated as CASSFMEWSGYTF.